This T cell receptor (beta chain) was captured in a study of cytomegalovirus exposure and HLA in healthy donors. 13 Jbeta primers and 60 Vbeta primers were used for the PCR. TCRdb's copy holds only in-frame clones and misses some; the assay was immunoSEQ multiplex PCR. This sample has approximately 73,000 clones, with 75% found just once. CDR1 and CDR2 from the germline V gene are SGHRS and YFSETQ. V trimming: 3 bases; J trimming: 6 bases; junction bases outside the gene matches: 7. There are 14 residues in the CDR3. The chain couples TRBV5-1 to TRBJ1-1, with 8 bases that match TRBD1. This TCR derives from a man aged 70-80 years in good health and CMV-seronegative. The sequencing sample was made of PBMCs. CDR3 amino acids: CASSSGQGRAEAFF. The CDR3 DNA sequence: TGCGCCAGCAGCTCCGGACAGGGCAGGGCTGAAGCTTTCTTT.